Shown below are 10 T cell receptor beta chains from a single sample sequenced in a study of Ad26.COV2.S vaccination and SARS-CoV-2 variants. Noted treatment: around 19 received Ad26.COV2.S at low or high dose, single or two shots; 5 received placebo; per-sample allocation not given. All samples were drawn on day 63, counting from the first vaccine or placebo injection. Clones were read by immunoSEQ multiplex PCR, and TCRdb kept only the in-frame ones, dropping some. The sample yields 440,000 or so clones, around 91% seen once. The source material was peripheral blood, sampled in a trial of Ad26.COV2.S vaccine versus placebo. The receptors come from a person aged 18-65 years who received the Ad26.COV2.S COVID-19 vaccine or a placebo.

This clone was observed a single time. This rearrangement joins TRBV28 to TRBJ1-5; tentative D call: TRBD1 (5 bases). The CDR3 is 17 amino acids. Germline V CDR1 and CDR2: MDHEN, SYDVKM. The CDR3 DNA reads TGTGCTACCCACCCCCTCTTTGGCGACAAAGGGGATCAGCCCCAGCATTTT. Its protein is CATHPLFGDKGDQPQHF.

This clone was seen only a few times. The CDR3 is CASSIEGGLNGELFF. In nucleotides, the CDR3 is TGTGCCAGTAGTATAGAGGGAGGGTTAAACGGGGAGCTGTTTTTT. The V and J genes are TRBV19 and TRBJ2-2; 7 bases line up with TRBD2. There are 15 residues in the CDR3. The germline V gene has CDR1 LNHDA and CDR2 SQIVND (reference sequence). Germline trimming cut 0 bases from V and 7 bases from J; bases unmatched to any gene: 5.

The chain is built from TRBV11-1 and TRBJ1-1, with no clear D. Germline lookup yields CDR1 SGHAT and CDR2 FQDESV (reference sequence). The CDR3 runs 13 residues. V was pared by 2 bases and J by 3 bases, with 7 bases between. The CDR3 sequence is CASSLTQYTEAFF. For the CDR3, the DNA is TGTGCCAGCAGCTTAACGCAGTACACTGAAGCTTTCTTT.

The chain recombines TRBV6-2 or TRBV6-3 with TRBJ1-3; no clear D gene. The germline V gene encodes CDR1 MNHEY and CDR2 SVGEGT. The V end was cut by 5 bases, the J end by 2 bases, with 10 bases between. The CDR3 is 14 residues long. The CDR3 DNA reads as TGTGCCAGCAGTACCCGGACGGCTGGAAACACCATATATTTT. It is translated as CASSTRTAGNTIYF.

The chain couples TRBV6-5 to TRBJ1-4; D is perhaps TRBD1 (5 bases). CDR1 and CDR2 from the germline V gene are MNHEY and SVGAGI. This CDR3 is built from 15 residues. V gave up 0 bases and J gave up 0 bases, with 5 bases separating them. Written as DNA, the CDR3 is TGTGCCAGCAGTTACTCGACAGCAACTAATGAAAAACTGTTTTTT. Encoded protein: CASSYSTATNEKLFF.

DNA for the CDR3: TGCAGCGCCCTGACAGGGAAGCAAGAGACCCAGTACTTC. Translating gives CSALTGKQETQYF. The rearrangement joins TRBV29-1 to TRBJ2-5, with TRBD1 matching 7 bases. This CDR3 spans 13 amino acids. Germline CDR1 is SQVTM and CDR2 is ANQGSEA. V shed 7 bases, J shed 2 bases, and the junction held 7 bases outside the gene matches.

The CDR3 loop is CASSEEGVGQPQHF. The CDR3 DNA follows: TGTGCCAGCAGTGAAGAGGGGGTAGGTCAGCCCCAGCATTTT. The chain employs TRBV2 and TRBJ1-5, with a tentative D call TRBD1 (6 bases). V lost 1 base and J lost 6, with 10 bases in between. The germline gives CDR1 SNHLY, CDR2 FYNNEI. The CDR3 has 14 residues.

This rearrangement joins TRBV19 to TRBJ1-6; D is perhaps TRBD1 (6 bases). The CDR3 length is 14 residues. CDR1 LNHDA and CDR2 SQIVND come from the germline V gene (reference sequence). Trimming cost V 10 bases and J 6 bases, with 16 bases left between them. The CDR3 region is CATTQQGFNSPLHF. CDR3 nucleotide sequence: TGTGCCACCACCCAACAGGGATTTAATTCACCCCTCCACTTT.

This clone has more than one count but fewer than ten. CDR3 coding DNA: TGTGCCAGCAGCCCCGTCAGGGGAGGATCACCCCTCCACTTT. Translated: CASSPVRGGSPLHF. This chain uses TRBV5-5 with TRBJ1-6; a possible D gene is TRBD1 (6 bases). The CDR3 length is 14 residues. V gave up 4 bases and J gave up 10 bases, with 15 bases separating them. The V gene's germline CDR1 is SGHKS and CDR2 YYEKEE (reference sequence).

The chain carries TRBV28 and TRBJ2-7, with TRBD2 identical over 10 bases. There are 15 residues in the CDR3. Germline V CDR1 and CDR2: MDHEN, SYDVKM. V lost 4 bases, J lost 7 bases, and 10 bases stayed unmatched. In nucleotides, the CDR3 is TGTGCCAGCAGTTCTATCGGACTAGCGGTACGGGAGCAGTACTTC. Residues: CASSSIGLAVREQYF.